The clone carrying this T cell receptor (beta chain) has more than one count but fewer than ten. Its specificity is unknown. Tagging with unique molecular identifiers was applied to individual cDNA molecules. Each CDR3 protein is one row after TCRdb ran MiXCR on the 5' RACE reads. The repertoire holds tens of thousands of distinct CDR3 sequences, with 5.8% as singletons. The record originates from a study of early T cells in non-severe SARS-CoV-2 infection. Germline V lookup: CDR1 KGHSH, CDR2 LQKENI. V was trimmed by 2 bases and J by 5 bases, leaving 17 bases between them. This CDR3 is 16 amino acids long. Overall study results and limits: VDJdb matching skewed toward anti-spike CD8 responses, missing private and CD4 specificities.

Sequenced material: whole blood. This chain joins TRBV18 and TRBJ2-3; tentatively, D is TRBD1 (6 bases). The receptor's source is an adult who was a healthcare worker with PCR-confirmed SARS-CoV-2 infection or an uninfected control (not recorded which). The CDR3 sequence is CASSPFRGGAEDTQYF. The CDR3 bases are TGTGCCAGCTCACCATTTCGTGGGGGCGCAGAAGATACGCAGTATTTT.